This T cell receptor (beta chain) was identified in a study of OX40 agonist ivuxolimab in advanced cancers. Blood draws occurred at baseline, cycle 4 day 1, and cycle 7 day 1. The protocol was immunoSEQ multiplex PCR, while the TCRdb copy is restricted to in-frame clones and leaves out a portion. Of tens of thousands of clones listed, roughly 80% are singletons. With 5 bases removed from V and 3 bases from J, the gap between germline ends came to 14 bases. Germline loops: CDR1 LNHDA, CDR2 SQIVND (reference sequence). This CDR3 is built from 14 residues. The sequences come from CD4+ or CD8+ T cells sorted from blood, collected in a trial of the OX40 agonist ivuxolimab. This receptor was obtained from an adult with an advanced solid tumor such as melanoma, head and neck, liver or kidney cancer. The chain is built from TRBV19 and TRBJ2-7; TRBD1 is a possible D gene (5 bases). CDR3 nucleotides: TGTGCCAGTAGTTCACGAATAGACAGCTACGAGCAGTACGTC. Translating gives CASSSRIDSYEQYV.